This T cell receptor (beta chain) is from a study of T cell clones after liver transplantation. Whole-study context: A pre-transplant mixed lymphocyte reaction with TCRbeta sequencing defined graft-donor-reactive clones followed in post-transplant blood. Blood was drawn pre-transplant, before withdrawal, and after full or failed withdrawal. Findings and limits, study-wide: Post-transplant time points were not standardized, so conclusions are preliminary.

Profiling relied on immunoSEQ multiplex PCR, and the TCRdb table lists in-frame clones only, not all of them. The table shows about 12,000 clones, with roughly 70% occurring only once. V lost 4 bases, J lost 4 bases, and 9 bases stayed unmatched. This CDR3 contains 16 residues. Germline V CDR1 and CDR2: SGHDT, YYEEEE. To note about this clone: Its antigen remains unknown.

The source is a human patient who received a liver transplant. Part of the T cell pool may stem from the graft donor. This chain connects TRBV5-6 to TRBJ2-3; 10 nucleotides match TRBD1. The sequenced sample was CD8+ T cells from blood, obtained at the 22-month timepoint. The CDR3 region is CASSAMDRGSADTQYF. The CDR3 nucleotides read TGTGCCAGCAGCGCCATGGACAGGGGGAGTGCAGATACGCAGTATTTT.